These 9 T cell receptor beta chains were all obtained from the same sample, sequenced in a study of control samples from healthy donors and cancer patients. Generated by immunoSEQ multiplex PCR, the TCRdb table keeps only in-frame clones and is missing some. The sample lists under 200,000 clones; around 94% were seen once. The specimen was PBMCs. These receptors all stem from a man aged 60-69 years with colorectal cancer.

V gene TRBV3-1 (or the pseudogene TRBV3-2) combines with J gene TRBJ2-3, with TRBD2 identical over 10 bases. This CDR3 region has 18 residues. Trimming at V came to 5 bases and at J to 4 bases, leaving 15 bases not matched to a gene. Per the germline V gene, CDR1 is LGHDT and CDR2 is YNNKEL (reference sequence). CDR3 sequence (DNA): TGTGCCAGCAGCGACAGTTTTCCGGGACTAGCGACCCCAGATACGCAGTATTTT. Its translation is CASSDSFPGLATPDTQYF.

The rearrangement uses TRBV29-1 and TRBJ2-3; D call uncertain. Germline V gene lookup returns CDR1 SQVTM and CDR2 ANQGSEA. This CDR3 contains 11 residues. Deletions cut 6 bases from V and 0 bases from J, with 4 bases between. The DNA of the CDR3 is TGCAGCGTACACAGCACAGATACGCAGTATTTT. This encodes CSVHSTDTQYF.

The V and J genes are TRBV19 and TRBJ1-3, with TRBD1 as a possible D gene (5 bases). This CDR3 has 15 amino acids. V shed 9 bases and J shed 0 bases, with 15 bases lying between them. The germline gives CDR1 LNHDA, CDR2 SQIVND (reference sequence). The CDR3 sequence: CASHEGHFSGNTIYF. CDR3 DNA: TGTGCCAGCCACGAAGGACACTTCTCTGGAAACACCATATATTTT.

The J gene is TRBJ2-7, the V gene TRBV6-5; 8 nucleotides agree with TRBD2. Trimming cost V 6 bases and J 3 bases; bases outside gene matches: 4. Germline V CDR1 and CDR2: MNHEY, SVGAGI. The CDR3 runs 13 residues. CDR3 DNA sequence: TGTGCCAGCAGCGGGGGGGTAGTCTACGAGCAGTACTTC. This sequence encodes CASSGGVVYEQYF.

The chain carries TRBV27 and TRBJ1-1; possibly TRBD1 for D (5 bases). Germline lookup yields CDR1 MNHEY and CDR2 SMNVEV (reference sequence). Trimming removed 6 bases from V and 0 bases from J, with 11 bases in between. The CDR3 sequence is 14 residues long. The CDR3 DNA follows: TGTGCCAGCAGAGCGACAGAGGTGAACACTGAAGCTTTCTTT. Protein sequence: CASRATEVNTEAFF.

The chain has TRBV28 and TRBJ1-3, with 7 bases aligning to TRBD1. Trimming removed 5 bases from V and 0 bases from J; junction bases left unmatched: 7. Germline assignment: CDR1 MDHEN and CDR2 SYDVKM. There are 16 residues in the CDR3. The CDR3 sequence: CASSPPQGSSGNTIYF. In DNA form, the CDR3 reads TGTGCCAGCAGTCCTCCACAGGGGAGCTCTGGAAACACCATATATTTT.

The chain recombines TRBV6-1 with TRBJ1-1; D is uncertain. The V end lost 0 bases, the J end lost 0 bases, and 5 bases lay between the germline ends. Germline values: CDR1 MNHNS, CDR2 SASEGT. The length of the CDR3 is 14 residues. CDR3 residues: CASSEALVNTEAFF. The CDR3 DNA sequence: TGTGCCAGCAGTGAAGCGTTGGTGAACACTGAAGCTTTCTTT.

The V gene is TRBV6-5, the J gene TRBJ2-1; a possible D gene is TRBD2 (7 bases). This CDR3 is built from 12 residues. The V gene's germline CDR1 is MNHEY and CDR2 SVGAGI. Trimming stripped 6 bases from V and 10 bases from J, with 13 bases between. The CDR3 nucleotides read TGTGCCAGCAGCGCCGGGGGGCCGGAGCAGTTCTTC. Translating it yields CASSAGGPEQFF.

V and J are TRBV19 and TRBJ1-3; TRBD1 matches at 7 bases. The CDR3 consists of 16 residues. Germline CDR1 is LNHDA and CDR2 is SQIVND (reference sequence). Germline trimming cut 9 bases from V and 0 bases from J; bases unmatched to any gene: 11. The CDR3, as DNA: TGTGCCAGCCTCAGCAGGGGGTCATCCTCTGGAAACACCATATATTTT. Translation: CASLSRGSSSGNTIYF.